This T cell receptor (beta chain) derives from a study of T cell changes during pregnancy in multiple sclerosis. Method: immunoSEQ multiplex PCR; TCRdb's copy keeps in-frame clones and lacks some. The sample carries 40,000 to 45,000 clones, 80% to 90% recorded once. CDR3 length: 16 amino acids. Germline loops: CDR1 SGDLS, CDR2 YYNGEE. Trimming took 4 bases from V and 2 from J, leaving 16 bases between them. Sequenced material: CD4+ T cells from peripheral blood mononuclear cells, taken in the first trimester of pregnancy. This sequence originates from a female donor with multiple sclerosis, enrolled in a pregnancy study. The chain couples TRBV9 to TRBJ2-4; D gene uncertain. The CDR3 region is CASSFLPAGPKNIQYF. DNA of the CDR3: TGTGCCAGCAGCTTCCTCCCCGCAGGTCCCAAAAACATTCAGTACTTC.